These T cell receptor beta chains were read from a single sample in a study of blood T cell repertoires in COVID-19. Only in-frame clones appear in the TCRdb table, and some are missing; sequencing was by immunoSEQ multiplex PCR. The data contain 200,000 to 300,000 clones, approximately 86% of them singletons. Sequences were obtained from peripheral blood. All receptors come from a woman in her sixties with COVID-19, enrolled during active disease. Both conserved end residues are trimmed from each CDR3. The order of the fields is J gene, V gene, CDR3 protein.

>TRBJ1-2|TRBV24-1
ATGGVGNYGYT
>TRBJ2-1|TRBV19
ASSIGGGRYNEQF
>TRBJ2-7|TRBV4-1
ASSPLLAGSYEQY
>TRBJ2-1|TRBV9
ASSVGDRSYNEQF
>TRBJ2-5|TRBV9
ASSVTSVETQY
>TRBJ2-3|TRBV5-1
ASSSQPASGGGTDTQY
>TRBJ2-1|TRBV20-1
SASGGGRASEQF
>TRBJ2-7|TRBV10-3
AAQGFYEQY
>TRBJ1-1|TRBV19
ASSIGAKTTEAF
>TRBJ2-2|TRBV4-2
ASSPGDGSTGELF
>TRBJ2-3|TRBV9
ASSVDTSGTPTDTQY
>TRBJ1-3|TRBV18
ASSPRGANTIY
>TRBJ2-2|TRBV5-1
ASGNRGPGELF
>TRBJ2-1|TRBV24-1
ATSDRRTQVNEQF
>TRBJ1-2|TRBV7-5
ARSSGQVAHYGYT
>TRBJ1-5|TRBV28
ASSLPGTLWGPQH
>TRBJ2-3|TRBV5-1
ASSQLAGGLDTQY
>TRBJ2-1|TRBV15
ATSLERVGSEQF
>TRBJ2-7|TRBV28
ASTLEQGFSYEQY
>TRBJ2-3|TRBV30
AWKGSGGTDTQY
>TRBJ1-6|TRBV5-5
ASSLSFSPLH
>TRBJ1-2|TRBV27
ASSLRGAVNGYT
>TRBJ1-4|TRBV30
AWSVGTAATNEKLF
>TRBJ2-7|TRBV7-2
ATSIAGVGEQY
>TRBJ2-5|TRBV19
ASSPRGYETQY
>TRBJ2-7|TRBV4-3
ASSQGIASYEQY
>TRBJ2-1|TRBV6-5
ASTDGTSVPEQF
>TRBJ1-3|TRBV28
ASSSPTRTGWGNTIY
>TRBJ1-1|TRBV28
ASSLVGAKLNTEAF
>TRBJ1-5|TRBV4-2
ASSQDNSNQPQH
>TRBJ2-1|TRBV2
ASSVRPGGISYNEQF
>TRBJ1-2|TRBV27
ATHITGRANYGYT
>TRBJ2-7|TRBV15
ATSRDQAYSYEQY
>TRBJ1-1|TRBV18
ASSPPQGFTEAF
>TRBJ1-1|TRBV5-1
ASSLGTGNTEAF
>TRBJ2-3|TRBV7-9
ASSLRSGGSTDTQY
>TRBJ1-5|TRBV28
ASNSRGQPQH
>TRBJ2-7|TRBV28
ASSKPFGTGGSEQY
>TRBJ1-2|TRBV30
AWSARDYYGYT
>TRBJ1-4|TRBV7-6
ASSLAPSRGREKLF
>TRBJ2-7|TRBV20-1
SGIQGYEQY
>TRBJ2-1|TRBV2
ASSGDRGAYNEQF
>TRBJ2-7|TRBV29-1
SGAYRVGEQY
>TRBJ2-1|TRBV6-5
ASRWTGSNEQF
>TRBJ2-7|TRBV3-1/TRBV3-2
ASSPRQGASYEQY
>TRBJ2-2|TRBV30
AWSLAGELF
>TRBJ2-7|TRBV28
ASQVGGYEQY
>TRBJ2-5|TRBV28
ASSGNSGTQY
>TRBJ2-1|TRBV20-1
SASLAGGWLEQF